Detailed here is one T cell receptor (beta chain). The sample comes from a study of shared T cell receptors in the human thymus. V lost 1 base to trimming and J lost 0 bases, with 10 bases between them. The CDR3 has 16 residues. Germline CDR1 is MNHEY and CDR2 is SMNVEV (reference sequence). Libraries were prepared by immunoSEQ multiplex PCR; TCRdb keeps only in-frame clonotypes and omits some of them. The profile shows over 650,000 clones, about 90% of them singletons. The data were also submitted as part of a second study, on human thymus T cells. That study reports: Thymus pieces cut out during corrective heart surgery were the tissue that was used. Reports from related research described highly overlapping thymic repertoires among unrelated individuals.

The material sequenced was thymocytes. The sequence was obtained from a boy younger than two with a congenital heart defect. V and J are TRBV27 and TRBJ2-1; D remains ambiguous. The chain's CDR3 is CASSLYFPSSYNEQFF. CDR3 coding DNA: TGTGCCAGCAGTTTATACTTTCCGAGCTCCTACAATGAGCAGTTCTTC.